This T cell receptor beta chain was captured in a study of blood T cell repertoires in COVID-19. As for the study in general: Sites across the United States, Italy and Spain contributed samples from acute and convalescent COVID-19. T cells, B-cell-depleted T cells, or PBMCs provided the cDNA or gDNA that served as material.

Germline V lookup: CDR1 LGHDT, CDR2 YNNKEL (reference sequence). There are 12 residues in the CDR3. Between the trimmed V and J ends, which lost 1 base and 13 bases, there was a span of 11 bases. As handled by the study authors: Reference gene primer amplification yielded estimated nucleated cell counts. Libraries were prepared by immunoSEQ multiplex PCR; TCRdb keeps only in-frame clonotypes and omits some of them. That table supplies the V and J calls and clone size; D and trimming were determined from the DNA. Of 20,000 to 25,000 clones listed, roughly four fifths were seen once; the top ten hold over 45%.

Material: peripheral blood. V gene TRBV3-1 (or the pseudogene TRBV3-2) combines with J gene TRBJ2-1, with D possibly TRBD2 on 5 matching bases. This clonotype originated in a man between 65 and 80 years old with acute or convalescent COVID-19. CDR3 nucleotides: TGTGCCAGCAGCCAAGGGATGAGGGAACAGTTCTTC. Residues: CASSQGMREQFF.